Listed below are T cell receptor beta chains from one sample, sequenced in a study of T cell responses to AZD1222 COVID-19 vaccine. Here immunoSEQ multiplex PCR was the method, and the copy in TCRdb shows in-frame clones only, minus some. The data show some 93,000 clones, around 89% seen once. The starting material was peripheral blood, obtained 28 days after the second AZD1222 dose. These receptors were taken from an adult who received the AZD1222 COVID-19 vaccine. Each CDR3 is given with its conserved first and last residue. The order of the fields is D gene, V gene, CDR3 length, J gene, clone size, CDR3 DNA, CDR3 protein. The D gene is left open where the match is weak. Clone size is stated in some rows and not others, as once, few, many or a class when expanded.

-	TRBV28	14	TRBJ1-1	-	TGTGCCAGCAGTTACATGGACCGGAACACTGAAGCTTTCTTT	CASSYMDRNTEAFF
-	TRBV4-2	16	TRBJ1-4	-	TGTGCCAGCAGCCAAGATACCGCCCTCCCCGGGGAAAAACTGTTTTTT	CASSQDTALPGEKLFF
-	TRBV5-1	14	TRBJ2-5	once	TGCGCCAGCAGCAAGGACAGTTTCCAAGAGACCCAGTACTTC	CASSKDSFQETQYF
-	TRBV9	14	TRBJ2-2	once	TGTGCCAGCAGCGGACCCCCGAACACCGGGGAGCTGTTTTTT	CASSGPPNTGELFF
-	TRBV3-1/TRBV3-2	13	TRBJ1-2	-	TGTGCCAGCAGCCTTCGGACGGACTATGGCTACACCTTC	CASSLRTDYGYTF
TRBD1	TRBV30	16	TRBJ1-3	-	TGTGCCTGGATGGGGGGGACAGGGATGCCCGGAAACACCATATATTTT	CAWMGGTGMPGNTIYF
TRBD1	TRBV11-2	14	TRBJ1-2	-	TGTGCCAGCAGAACCATCACAGGGGATTGGGGCTACACCTTC	CASRTITGDWGYTF
-	TRBV6-6	13	TRBJ1-1	-	TGTGCCAGCAGGGCCGCGGGGGGCACTGAAGCTTTCTTT	CASRAAGGTEAFF
TRBD1	TRBV6-5	12	TRBJ1-2	-	TGTGCCAGCCAAGACAGGGTGGGAGGCTACACCTTC	CASQDRVGGYTF
TRBD2	TRBV2	18	TRBJ2-1	-	TGTGCCAGCAGTTCCTCCCTGATGACTAGCGTTAATAACAATGAGCAGTTCTTC	CASSSSLMTSVNNNEQFF
TRBD1	TRBV25-1	15	TRBJ2-5	-	TGTGCCAGCAGTGATACCCGGGCAGGGGGAGAGACCCAGTACTTC	CASSDTRAGGETQYF
-	TRBV25-1	12	TRBJ1-1	few	TGTGCCAGCAGTGAGCCAGGACAGGAAGCTTTCTTT	CASSEPGQEAFF
-	TRBV4-1	13	TRBJ2-7	-	TGCGCCAGCAGCTATGGGTCCAGCGGCGAGCAGTACTTC	CASSYGSSGEQYF
-	TRBV30	13	TRBJ1-6	once	TGTGCCTGGAAAGGACCGACGAATTCACCCCTCCACTTT	CAWKGPTNSPLHF
-	TRBV19	14	TRBJ1-4	-	TGTGCCAGTACCACCGGGTCAACTAATGAAAAACTGTTTTTT	CASTTGSTNEKLFF
-	TRBV11-3	13	TRBJ1-1	-	TGTGCCAGCAGCCTAGGGGTTACCACTGAAGCTTTCTTT	CASSLGVTTEAFF
-	TRBV28	14	TRBJ2-7	-	TGTGCCAGCAGTTTACGGACTGGAGACTACGAGCAGTACTTC	CASSLRTGDYEQYF
-	TRBV28	13	TRBJ2-5	-	TGTGCCAGCAGTTTCTGGCAGGAAGAGACCCAGTACTTC	CASSFWQEETQYF
-	TRBV4-3	14	TRBJ1-1	-	TGCGCCAGCAGCCACTACCCCGGGGACACTGAAGCTTTCTTT	CASSHYPGDTEAFF
TRBD1	TRBV19	13	TRBJ2-1	-	TGTGCCAGCAGCCGGGACAGGGGATACGAGCAGTTCTTC	CASSRDRGYEQFF
-	TRBV3-1/TRBV3-2	13	TRBJ1-1	-	TGTGCCAGCAGCGCCTGGAGCGGCACTGAAGCTTTCTTT	CASSAWSGTEAFF
-	TRBV28	13	TRBJ2-7	-	TGTGCCAGCAAGTCGGGATACCCCTACGAGCAGTACTTC	CASKSGYPYEQYF
-	TRBV9	13	TRBJ2-1	few	TGTGCCAGCAGCGTTTGGACGGACCAGGAGCAGTTCTTC	CASSVWTDQEQFF
-	TRBV6-2/TRBV6-3	11	TRBJ2-3	-	TGTGCCAGCAGTTACGGATATACGCAGTATTTT	CASSYGYTQYF
-	TRBV11-1	13	TRBJ2-7	-	TGTGCCAGCAGCTTGTCTTCCAACTACGAGCAGTACTTC	CASSLSSNYEQYF
-	TRBV28	11	TRBJ1-5	-	TGTGCCAGCGGGGGGCCTCAGCCCCAGCATTTT	CASGGPQPQHF
-	TRBV27	16	TRBJ2-5	-	TGTGCCAGCAGTTTAATAGTCCCAGGGCAACAAGAGACCCAGTACTTC	CASSLIVPGQQETQYF
TRBD1	TRBV19	14	TRBJ2-1	-	TGTGCCAGTAGTATAATGGGACAGCAAAATGAGCAGTTCTTC	CASSIMGQQNEQFF
-	TRBV3-1/TRBV3-2	14	TRBJ2-7	-	TGTGCCAGCAGCCAGGACAGACTCTCCTACGAGCAGTACTTC	CASSQDRLSYEQYF
-	TRBV7-7	16	TRBJ1-3	-	TGTGCTAGCAGCTTAGCGTTGGGTTTAGCCGGAAACACCATATATTTT	CASSLALGLAGNTIYF
-	TRBV18	15	TRBJ2-7	-	TGTGCCAGCTCACCAGGGGCATCCGACGGGTACGAGCAGTACTTC	CASSPGASDGYEQYF
TRBD2	TRBV19	16	TRBJ2-1	-	TGTGCCAGTAGTAGTTTAGCGGGAGAGGGGTACAATGAGCAGTTCTTC	CASSSLAGEGYNEQFF
-	TRBV28	11	TRBJ2-7	-	TGTGCCAGCAGTTTATATAACGAGCAGTACTTC	CASSLYNEQYF
-	TRBV6-4	16	TRBJ2-3	few	TGTGCCAGCAGTGAGATGAGCGGAGGGGTCACAGATACGCAGTATTTT	CASSEMSGGVTDTQYF
TRBD2	TRBV7-3	15	TRBJ2-1	-	TGTGCCAGCAGCTTAGACGGGGGGGCCTACAATGAGCAGTTCTTC	CASSLDGGAYNEQFF
-	TRBV18	14	TRBJ1-4	-	TGTGCCAGCTCACCGGGGGGCTTTAATGAAAAACTGTTTTTT	CASSPGGFNEKLFF
TRBD2	TRBV7-8	19	TRBJ2-2	-	TGTGCCAGCAGCCCAAGGGAGGCTAGCGGGGGGCCTTACACCGGGGAGCTGTTTTTT	CASSPREASGGPYTGELFF
-	TRBV9	17	TRBJ2-2	-	TGTGCCAGCAGCCCTGCCATTTGGGGTCCAAACACCGGGGAGCTGTTTTTT	CASSPAIWGPNTGELFF
-	TRBV6-1	14	TRBJ1-4	-	TGTGCCAGCAGTGAAGACGTGTACGGGGAAAAACTGTTTTTT	CASSEDVYGEKLFF
-	TRBV5-8	13	TRBJ1-5	-	TGTGCCAGCAGCTTGAAATTGGGTCAGCCCCAGCATTTT	CASSLKLGQPQHF
TRBD1	TRBV6-5	13	TRBJ1-4	-	TGTGCCAGCAGGGGGACAGGGTTTGAAAAACTGTTTTTT	CASRGTGFEKLFF
-	TRBV19	17	TRBJ1-6	-	TGTGCCAGTAGTTTTTTCTCCGGGGAACCATTTAATTCACCCCTCCACTTT	CASSFFSGEPFNSPLHF
-	TRBV20-1	11	TRBJ2-3	-	TGCAGTGCGGAGGGGGCAGATACGCAGTATTTT	CSAEGADTQYF
-	TRBV4-2	14	TRBJ2-7	-	TGTGCCAGCAGCCAAGTCAAGGGGGACGGCGAGCAGTACTTC	CASSQVKGDGEQYF
-	TRBV19	12	TRBJ2-7	-	TGTGCCAGTAGTATAGGGGCCACCGAGCAGTACTTC	CASSIGATEQYF
TRBD1	TRBV7-8	16	TRBJ2-4	-	TGTGCCAGCAGCTATTTTGAACAGGGGGCGCGAGCCATTCAGTACTTC	CASSYFEQGARAIQYF
-	TRBV29-1	16	TRBJ2-1	-	TGCAGCGTTGTTTCGGTGGGGCCGAGCTCCTACAATGAGCAGTTCTTC	CSVVSVGPSSYNEQFF
-	TRBV20-1	10	TRBJ2-5	-	TGCAGTGCTCGCCAAGAGACCCAGTACTTC	CSARQETQYF
-	TRBV21-1	16	TRBJ2-7	-	TGTGCCAGCAGCAAAGGGGGCCGTGACCATCCCTACGAGCAGTACTTC	CASSKGGRDHPYEQYF
-	TRBV2	13	TRBJ2-5	-	TGTGCCAGCAGTGGGACACTCCAAGAGACCCAGTACTTC	CASSGTLQETQYF
-	TRBV6-4	17	TRBJ2-1	few	TGTGCCAGCAGTGACGAAATTGACCCACCTGGAGGGAATGAGCAGTTCTTC	CASSDEIDPPGGNEQFF
TRBD1	TRBV2	14	TRBJ1-1	few	TGTGCCAGCAGTACCAACAGGGGCGGAGTTGAAGCTTTCTTT	CASSTNRGGVEAFF
TRBD1	TRBV3-1/TRBV3-2	14	TRBJ1-2	medium-sized	TGTGCCAGCAGCCAAGGACAGGGGGACTATGGCTACACCTTC	CASSQGQGDYGYTF
TRBD2	TRBV6-6	17	TRBJ2-4	-	TGTGCCAGCAGTCGTTCGGGACTAACGATAGCCAAAAACATTCAGTACTTC	CASSRSGLTIAKNIQYF
TRBD1	TRBV28	15	TRBJ1-6	-	TGTGCCAGCAGCCCCGGACAGGGAAATAATTCACCCCTCCACTTT	CASSPGQGNNSPLHF
TRBD1	TRBV11-2	15	TRBJ1-2	-	TGTGCCAGCAGCTTAGAAGGACAGGGAAACTATGGCTACACCTTC	CASSLEGQGNYGYTF
-	TRBV4-2	15	TRBJ1-2	once	TGTGCCAGCAGCCAAGAGTTTGACAGAAACTATGGCTACACCTTC	CASSQEFDRNYGYTF
TRBD1	TRBV14	15	TRBJ1-4	-	TGTGCCAGCAAACCCCCGGGACAGGAAAATGAAAAACTGTTTTTT	CASKPPGQENEKLFF
-	TRBV13	13	TRBJ2-1	-	TGTGCCAGCAGCTTCTTAGACAGGCTCGAGCAGTTCTTC	CASSFLDRLEQFF